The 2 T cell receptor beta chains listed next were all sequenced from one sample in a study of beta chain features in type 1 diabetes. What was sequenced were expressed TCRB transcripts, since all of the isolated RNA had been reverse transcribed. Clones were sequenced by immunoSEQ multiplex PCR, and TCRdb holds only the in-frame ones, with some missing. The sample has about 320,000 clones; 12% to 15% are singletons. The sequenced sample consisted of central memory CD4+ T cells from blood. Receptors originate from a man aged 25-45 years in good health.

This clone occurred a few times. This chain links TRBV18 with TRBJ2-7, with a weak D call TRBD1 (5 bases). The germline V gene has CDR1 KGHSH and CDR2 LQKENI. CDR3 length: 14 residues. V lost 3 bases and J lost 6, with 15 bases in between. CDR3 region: CASSPKYQGAEQYF. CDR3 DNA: TGTGCCAGCTCACCTAAATATCAGGGCGCCGAGCAGTACTTC. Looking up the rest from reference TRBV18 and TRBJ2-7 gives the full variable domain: NAGVMQNPRHLVRRRGQEARLRCSPMKGHSHVYWYRQLPEEGLKFMVYLQKENIIDESGMPKERFSAEFPKEGPSILRIQQVVRGDSAAYFCASSPKYQGAEQYFGPGTRLTVT.

DNA for the CDR3: TGTGCCAGCAGCGCCCCGCTCGACAGGGCAACTAATGAAAAACTGTTTTTT. It encodes CASSAPLDRATNEKLFF. The chain is built from TRBV9 and TRBJ1-4; 7 nucleotides agree with TRBD1. CDR3 length: 17 residues. Germline V lookup: CDR1 SGDLS, CDR2 YYNGEE. V was pared by 3 bases and J by 0 bases, with 8 bases of the junction left unmatched. Drawing the rest from reference TRBV9 and TRBJ1-4, the complete variable domain is DSGVTQTPKHLITATGQRVTLRCSPRSGDLSVYWYQQSLDQGLQFLIQYYNGEERAKGNILERFSAQQFPDLHSELNLSSLELGDSALYFCASSAPLDRATNEKLFFGSGTQLSVL.